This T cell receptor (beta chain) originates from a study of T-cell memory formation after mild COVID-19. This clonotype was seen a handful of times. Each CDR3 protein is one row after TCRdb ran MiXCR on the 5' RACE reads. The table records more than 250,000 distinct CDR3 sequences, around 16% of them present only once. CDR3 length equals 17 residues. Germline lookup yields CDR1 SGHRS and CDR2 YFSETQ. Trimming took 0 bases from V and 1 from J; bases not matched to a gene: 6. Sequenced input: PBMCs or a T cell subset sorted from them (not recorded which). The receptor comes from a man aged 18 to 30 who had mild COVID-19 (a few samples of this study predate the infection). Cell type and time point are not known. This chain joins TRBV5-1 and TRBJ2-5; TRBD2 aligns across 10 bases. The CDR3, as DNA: TGCGCCAGCAGCTTGGGACTACTAGCGGGGCCCCAAGAGACCCAGTACTTC. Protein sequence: CASSLGLLAGPQETQYF.